Each of the 18 T cell receptor beta chains below was sequenced from the same sample in a study of blood T cell repertoires in COVID-19. Libraries were prepared by immunoSEQ multiplex PCR; TCRdb keeps only in-frame clonotypes and omits some of them. The sample includes about 200,000 clones, about three quarters of them seen just once. What was sequenced was peripheral blood. These receptors originate from a woman in her seventies with acute or convalescent COVID-19.

The rearrangement joins TRBV3-1 (or the pseudogene TRBV3-2) to TRBJ1-1; D is unclear. The germline V gene has CDR1 LGHDT and CDR2 YNNKEL (reference sequence). V was shortened by 2 bases and J by 1 base, with 8 bases between the two germline ends. CDR3 size: 14 residues. CDR3 DNA sequence: TGTGCCAGCAGCCAACCACACCCGAACACTGAAGCTTTCTTT. Translating it yields CASSQPHPNTEAFF.

This clone appeared once. The chain is built from TRBV6-5 and TRBJ1-3; D is possibly TRBD1 (5 bases). The V end lost 0 bases, the J end lost 3 bases, and 12 bases lay between the germline ends. In germline, CDR1 is MNHEY, CDR2 SVGAGI. CDR3 length: 16 residues. The CDR3 loop is CASSYSRWGRGNTIYF. The CDR3 nucleotides read TGTGCCAGCAGTTACTCCCGCTGGGGCCGTGGAAACACCATATATTTT.

V usage is TRBV5-1 and J usage is TRBJ1-6; 8 bases agree with TRBD1. After removal of 4 bases from V and 10 bases from J, the junction contained 7 bases not matched to a gene. The CDR3 has 14 amino acids. Looked up from germline, CDR1 is SGHRS and CDR2 is YFSETQ. The CDR3 region is CASSQDREHSPLHF. DNA for the CDR3: TGCGCCAGCAGCCAGGACAGGGAACACTCACCCCTCCACTTT.

The chain combines TRBV5-1 with TRBJ2-5; D perhaps matches TRBD1 (6 bases). CDR1 and CDR2 (germline): SGHRS, YFSETQ. V gave up 0 bases and J gave up 5 bases, with 20 bases separating them. The CDR3 sequence is 17 residues long. In DNA, the CDR3 is TGCGCCAGCAGCTTGGATTTCCGGGACACGATTCGGGAGACCCAGTACTTC. Protein: CASSLDFRDTIRETQYF.

V usage is TRBV5-1 and J usage is TRBJ2-7; 7 bases match TRBD1. Trimming removed 5 bases from V and 0 bases from J; junction bases left unmatched: 8. From germline, CDR1 is SGHRS and CDR2 YFSETQ. The CDR3 contains 15 residues. The CDR3 reads CASRISGTDSYEQYF. In DNA, the CDR3 is TGCGCCAGCAGAATTTCCGGGACAGACTCCTACGAGCAGTACTTC.

The chain recombines TRBV5-8 with TRBJ2-5, with 7 bases lining up with TRBD2. The CDR3 consists of 14 residues. V shed 5 bases and J 0 bases; nucleotides not matched to a gene: 4. Germline assignment: CDR1 SGHTS and CDR2 YDEGEE. The chain's CDR3 is CASRAGENQETQYF. The CDR3 nucleotides read TGTGCCAGCAGGGCGGGGGAGAACCAAGAGACCCAGTACTTC.

The chain combines TRBV6-1 with TRBJ2-5, with TRBD1 matching over 7 bases. CDR1 is MNHNS, CDR2 SASEGT, per germline. This CDR3 has 15 residues. The V and J ends lost 2 bases and 2 bases, in that order; junction bases with no gene match: 5. The CDR3 is CASSENRGLQETQYF. In DNA, the CDR3 is TGTGCCAGCAGTGAAAACAGGGGATTGCAAGAGACCCAGTACTTC.

V gene TRBV24-1 combines with J gene TRBJ1-2, with no clear D. This CDR3 is 15 amino acids long. Germline V CDR1 and CDR2: KGHDR, SFDVKD. With 3 bases removed from V and 3 bases from J, the gap between germline ends came to 13 bases. For the CDR3, the DNA is TGTGCCACCAGTGATGGGCGGGGAATAGACTATGGCTACACCTTC. Translating gives CATSDGRGIDYGYTF.

This chain connects TRBV7-8 to TRBJ1-5, with D perhaps TRBD1 (6 bases). The length of the CDR3 is 14 residues. V lost 5 bases to trimming and J lost 5 bases, with 13 bases between them. The germline gives CDR1 SGHVS, CDR2 FQNEAQ. CDR3 in amino acids: CASSIRGGDQPQHF. The DNA of the CDR3 is TGTGCCAGCAGCATAAGGGGGGGCGATCAGCCCCAGCATTTT.

The chain links TRBV5-6 to TRBJ2-3; 11 bases match TRBD2. The CDR3 is 18 residues long. Germline CDR1 is SGHDT and CDR2 is YYEEEE. V lost 3 bases, J lost 1 base, and 10 bases stayed unmatched. The DNA of the CDR3 is TGTGCCAGCAGCTCGGCGGTAGCGGGGGGGCCGGGCACAGATACGCAGTATTTT. Its translation is CASSSAVAGGPGTDTQYF.

The V gene is TRBV19, the J gene TRBJ2-1; 9 bases agree with TRBD1. CDR3 size: 14 residues. CDR1 LNHDA and CDR2 SQIVND come from the germline V gene (reference sequence). The trim removed 5 bases at V and 7 bases at J, leaving 6 bases unmatched. Here the CDR3 DNA reads TGTGCCAGTAGTCCGCCCGGGACAGGGAATGAGCAGTTCTTC. Protein sequence: CASSPPGTGNEQFF. The full variable domain, its missing parts supplied by reference TRBV19 and TRBJ2-1, is DGGITQSPKYLFRKEGQNVTLSCEQNLNHDAMYWYRQDPGQGLRLIYYSQIVNDFQKGDIAEGYSVSREKKESFPLTVTSAQKNPTAFYLCASSPPGTGNEQFFGPGTRLTVL.

J is TRBJ2-7 and V is TRBV9; tentative D call: TRBD1 (6 bases). Deletions cut 0 bases from V and 2 bases from J, with 12 bases between. Germline loops: CDR1 SGDLS, CDR2 YYNGEE. The CDR3 extends over 15 amino acids. CDR3 amino acids: CASSVAPDSTYEQYF. In DNA form, the CDR3 reads TGTGCCAGCAGCGTAGCTCCGGACAGCACCTACGAGCAGTACTTC.

This clone was seen at least ten times. The chain couples TRBV24-1 to TRBJ2-3, with TRBD1 identical over 8 bases. Germline values: CDR1 KGHDR, CDR2 SFDVKD. This CDR3 is 15 amino acids long. V lost 4 bases and J lost 5; bases outside the gene matches: 7. The CDR3 here is CATSDTGTGQDTQYF. DNA for the CDR3: TGTGCCACCAGTGACACCGGGACAGGTCAAGATACGCAGTATTTT.

In nucleotides, the CDR3 is TGTGCCAGCAGCTGGGGGGTCCATACGCAGTATTTT. It is translated as CASSWGVHTQYF. The J gene is TRBJ2-3, the V gene TRBV5-5; TRBD2 might be the D (6 bases). The CDR3 is 12 residues long. Germline values: CDR1 SGHKS, CDR2 YYEKEE (reference sequence). The germline V and J ends were trimmed by 3 bases and 7 bases, with 9 bases remaining between them.

The chain employs TRBV29-1 and TRBJ2-1; the match to TRBD2 covers 8 bases. V trimming: 7 bases; J trimming: 5 bases; junction bases outside the gene matches: 10. CDR3 length: 14 residues. Germline loops: CDR1 SQVTM, CDR2 ANQGSEA. The CDR3 spells CSAGGGGMNNEQFF. As DNA, the CDR3 is TGCAGCGCCGGTGGCGGGGGGATGAACAATGAGCAGTTCTTC.

The V call is TRBV6-5, the J call TRBJ2-1; D not certain. V was clipped by 7 bases and J by 7 bases, with 14 bases between them. This CDR3 comprises 13 residues. Germline CDR1 and CDR2: MNHEY and SVGAGI. CDR3 residues: CASTLTVRNEQFF. The CDR3 DNA reads TGTGCCAGCACCCTAACCGTGAGGAATGAGCAGTTCTTC.

The V call is TRBV4-2, the J call TRBJ2-5, with D possibly being TRBD2 (5 bases). Germline CDR1 and CDR2: LGHNA and YNFKEQ. Trimming took 5 bases from V and 3 from J, leaving 13 bases between them. The CDR3 has 14 residues. The CDR3 loop is CASSSREGKETQYF. CDR3 DNA sequence: TGTGCCAGCAGCTCCCGGGAAGGTAAAGAGACCCAGTACTTC.

This chain links TRBV10-1 with TRBJ2-5; 9 bases are shared with TRBD1. The CDR3 loop spans 14 amino acids. From germline, CDR1 is WNHNN and CDR2 SYGVQD (reference sequence). After removal of 6 bases from V and 4 bases from J, the junction contained 6 bases not matched to a gene. This chain's CDR3 is CASSPRQGGETQYF. The CDR3 DNA is TGCGCCAGCAGCCCGAGACAGGGGGGAGAGACCCAGTACTTC.